These 21 T cell receptor beta chains share one sample of origin, sequenced in a study of blood T cell repertoires in COVID-19. Only in-frame clones appear in the TCRdb table, and some are missing; sequencing was by immunoSEQ multiplex PCR. The repertoire holds under 500,000 clones, with roughly 87% as singletons. Sequenced sample: PBMCs or T cells enriched from blood (not recorded which). The source of these receptors is a woman aged 18-29 years with acute COVID-19.

This chain connects TRBV5-4 to TRBJ2-4; TRBD2 matches at 7 bases. Germline CDR1 is SGHNT and CDR2 is YYREEE (reference sequence). The CDR3 runs to 15 residues. V shed 3 bases and J 5 bases; nucleotides not matched to a gene: 8. The CDR3 sequence is CASSSTRGVQNIQYF. As DNA, the CDR3 is TGTGCCAGCAGCTCAACCCGGGGGGTCCAAAACATTCAGTACTTC.

J is TRBJ2-1 and V is TRBV4-3; D may be TRBD2 (6 bases). V lost 0 bases, J lost 5 bases, and 11 bases lay in between. Germline-derived CDR1 and CDR2 are LGHNA and YSLEER. This CDR3 is 15 amino acids long. The CDR3 DNA follows: TGCGCCAGCAGCCAAGATACGGGACTGCACAATGAGCAGTTCTTC. This gives the protein CASSQDTGLHNEQFF.

This chain connects TRBV30 to TRBJ2-7, with D maybe TRBD1 (5 bases). Germline V lookup: CDR1 GTSNPN, CDR2 SVGIG (reference sequence). The CDR3 loop spans 12 amino acids. Trimming pared 4 bases from V and 6 bases from J, leaving 13 bases between. The CDR3 sequence: CAWNLPQGEQYF. The DNA of the CDR3 is TGTGCCTGGAACCTTCCTCAGGGCGAGCAGTACTTC.

This chain uses TRBV10-3 with TRBJ1-4; the D is unclear. The germline V and J ends were trimmed by 3 bases and 7 bases, with 9 bases remaining between them. The germline V gene has CDR1 ENHRY and CDR2 SYGVKD. The CDR3 length is 13 residues. As DNA, the CDR3 is TGTGCCATCAGTGATGCGCGGGGTGAAAAACTGTTTTTT. This codes for CAISDARGEKLFF.

The V and J genes are TRBV29-1 and TRBJ2-2, with a possible D match to TRBD2 (5 bases). Germline CDR1 SQVTM, CDR2 ANQGSEA. The CDR3 is 14 residues long. V was cut by 5 bases and J by 6 bases, with 16 bases left in between. The DNA for the CDR3 is TGCAGCGTTCAGCCCCTACTAGAGTCCGGGGAGCTGTTTTTT. Its protein is CSVQPLLESGELFF.

The chain links TRBV30 to TRBJ2-3; D is uncertain. Per germline, CDR1 GTSNPN and CDR2 SVGIG (reference sequence). CDR3 length: 14 amino acids. Between the trimmed V and J ends, which lost 0 bases and 6 bases, there was a span of 13 bases. CDR3 protein: CAWSVKQLTDTQYF. In DNA, the CDR3 is TGTGCCTGGAGTGTTAAACAGCTGACGGATACGCAGTATTTT.

The CDR3 region is CASSPGTSQPQHF. The CDR3 DNA reads TGTGCCAGCAGCCCCGGGACTTCTCAGCCCCAGCATTTT. The chain has TRBV7-9 and TRBJ1-5; TRBD1 is a possible D gene (5 bases). Trimming left V 5 bases short and J 6 bases short, with 11 bases between. The CDR3 is 13 residues long. The germline gives CDR1 SEHNR, CDR2 FQNEAQ (reference sequence).

The rearrangement uses TRBV10-1 and TRBJ2-3; 10 bases line up with TRBD2. Germline CDR1 reads WNHNN; CDR2 reads SYGVQD (reference sequence). The J segment lost 2 bases and the V segment lost 0 bases, leaving 2 bases of the junction unmatched. CDR3 length: 16 residues. In DNA form, the CDR3 reads TGCGCCAGCAGTGAGTCTAGCGGGAGGACCACAGATACGCAGTATTTT. Protein product: CASSESSGRTTDTQYF.

Remarks on this clone: The germline gene is not matched at one end of the junction; a read error may be the cause. The gene calls are TRBV10-2 and TRBJ1-5, with 9 bases identical to TRBD1. The CDR3 is made up of 15 amino acids. Germline lookup yields CDR1 WSHSY and CDR2 SAAADI. CDR3 region: CATSMDRGYVRPQHF. As DNA, the CDR3 is TGCGCCACCAGTATGGACAGGGGTTACGTCCGGCCCCAGCATTTT.

V is TRBV7-2 and J is TRBJ1-2; D may be TRBD1 (5 bases). This CDR3 has 16 residues. CDR1 is SGHTA and CDR2 is FQGNSA in the germline V gene. Trimming stripped 2 bases from V and 5 bases from J, with 18 bases between. This CDR3 is CASSLSGGGGHYGYTF. CDR3 coding DNA: TGTGCCAGCAGCTTAAGTGGGGGGGGAGGACATTATGGCTACACCTTC.

This clone is a singleton in its sample. The genes are TRBV12-3 or TRBV12-4 and TRBJ2-7; a possible D gene is TRBD1 (5 bases). The germline V and J ends were trimmed by 2 bases and 5 bases, with 7 bases remaining between them. CDR3 length: 12 amino acids. In DNA, the CDR3 is TGTGCCAGCAGTTTACAGGGCCACGAGCAGTACTTC. This gives the protein CASSLQGHEQYF.

The J gene is TRBJ1-2, the V gene TRBV7-9, with a weak D call TRBD1 (5 bases). V lost 5 bases and J 2 bases, leaving 15 bases between the germline ends. CDR1 is SEHNR and CDR2 is FQNEAQ in the germline V gene (reference sequence). The CDR3 runs 15 residues. The CDR3 DNA is TGTGCCAGCAGCCCCTCGACAGTAAAAAACTATGGCTACACCTTC. The encoded protein is CASSPSTVKNYGYTF.

The chain carries TRBV30 and TRBJ2-7; possible D gene TRBD1, 6 bases. Germline CDR1 GTSNPN, CDR2 SVGIG (reference sequence). Deletions cut 4 bases from V and 7 bases from J, with 11 bases between. The CDR3 length is 11 residues. The CDR3 loop is CAWISGAEQYF. CDR3 coding DNA: TGTGCCTGGATATCAGGGGCTGAGCAGTACTTC.

The V and J genes are TRBV7-9 and TRBJ2-7, with D possibly being TRBD1 (5 bases). The CDR3 totals 17 residues. The V gene's germline CDR1 is SEHNR and CDR2 FQNEAQ (reference sequence). V was pared by 2 bases and J by 4 bases, with 21 bases between. The CDR3 coding sequence is TGTGCCAGCAGCTTACGTGACGGTCAGGGATTAGGTTACGAGCAGTACTTC. As protein: CASSLRDGQGLGYEQYF. Full variable domain (rest looked up from reference TRBV7-9 and TRBJ2-7): DTGVSQNPRHKITKRGQNVTFRCDPISEHNRLYWYRQTLGQGPEFLTYFQNEAQLEKSRLLSDRFSAERPKGSFSTLEIQRTEQGDSAMYLCASSLRDGQGLGYEQYFGPGTRLTVT.

Here the CDR3 DNA reads TGCGCCAGCAGCTTGACGTTAGCGTCAGGACAAGAGACCCAGTACTTC. This codes for CASSLTLASGQETQYF. The chain carries TRBV5-1 and TRBJ2-5; perhaps TRBD2 as D (5 bases). From germline, CDR1 is SGHRS and CDR2 YFSETQ. The CDR3 is 16 residues long. Trimming cost V 1 base and J 2 bases, with 15 bases left between them.

The chain couples TRBV10-2 to TRBJ1-1, with TRBD1 matching over 7 bases. This CDR3 is built from 12 residues. Germline-derived CDR1 and CDR2 are WSHSY and SAAADI. Germline trimming cut 8 bases from V and 5 bases from J; bases unmatched to any gene: 5. The CDR3 sequence: CASYRGETEAFF. In DNA form, the CDR3 reads TGCGCCAGCTACAGGGGAGAAACTGAAGCTTTCTTT.

This chain joins TRBV5-8 and TRBJ1-3, with D maybe TRBD1 (5 bases). The V end was cut by 3 bases, the J end by 2 bases, with 15 bases between. CDR1 is SGHTS and CDR2 is YDEGEE in the germline V gene. The CDR3 runs 16 residues. The CDR3 loop is CASSWSIPGAGNTIYF. As DNA, the CDR3 is TGTGCCAGCAGCTGGAGTATCCCGGGGGCTGGAAACACCATATATTTT.

The chain uses TRBV18 and TRBJ2-2; D perhaps matches TRBD2 (6 bases). The CDR3 is made up of 16 amino acids. The ends were cut back, 2 bases at V and 0 bases at J, with 10 bases in the middle. Germline values: CDR1 KGHSH, CDR2 LQKENI. The CDR3 DNA reads TGTGCCAGCTCACCATTGCTAGCGACGAACACCGGGGAGCTGTTTTTT. This codes for CASSPLLATNTGELFF.

This clone was observed a single time. This chain joins TRBV7-6 and TRBJ2-3; 9 positions agree with TRBD2. The germline V gene encodes CDR1 SGHVS and CDR2 FNYEAQ. With V trimmed by 1 base and J by 6 bases, 8 bases remained unmatched. The CDR3 contains 16 residues. The CDR3 DNA reads as TGTGCCAGCAGCTTAGGAGGCGGGGGGGCCCCGGATACGCAGTATTTT. Translation gives CASSLGGGGAPDTQYF.

The V gene is TRBV5-5, the J gene TRBJ1-3; tentatively, D is TRBD1 (5 bases). The CDR3 totals 16 residues. Looked up from germline, CDR1 is SGHKS and CDR2 is YYEKEE (reference sequence). V lost 0 bases, J lost 4 bases, and 14 bases lay in between. DNA of the CDR3: TGTGCCAGCAGCTTGGCCAACAGGTTGGACGGAAACACCATATATTTT. Amino acids: CASSLANRLDGNTIYF.

V is TRBV2 and J is TRBJ2-2; D possibly corresponds to TRBD1 (5 bases). CDR3 size: 13 residues. The germline CDR1 and CDR2 sequences are SNHLY and FYNNEI. The germline V and J ends were trimmed by 7 bases and 2 bases, with 8 bases remaining between them. This chain's CDR3 is CASIDRNTGELFF. CDR3 sequence (DNA): TGTGCCAGCATAGACAGAAACACCGGGGAGCTGTTTTTT.